Listed below are T cell receptor beta chains from one sample, sequenced in a study of OX40 agonist ivuxolimab in advanced cancers. Here immunoSEQ multiplex PCR was the method, and the copy in TCRdb shows in-frame clones only, minus some. The sample includes about 88,000 clones, about 85% of them seen just once. The source material was CD4+ or CD8+ T cells sorted from blood, sampled in a trial of the OX40 agonist ivuxolimab. The receptors were gathered from an adult with an advanced solid tumor such as melanoma, head and neck, liver or kidney cancer. Both conserved end residues are part of each CDR3. D genes are given only for firm matches. Size is stated for part of the rows, as once, few or many counts, or as a class when the clone is expanded.

clone_size: NA
v_call: TRBV6-5
d_call: NA
j_call: TRBJ1-1
cdr3_nt: TGTGCCAGCAGTCCCGGGACCACTGAAGCTTTCTTT
cdr3_aa: CASSPGTTEAFF

clone_size: NA
v_call: TRBV7-2
d_call: NA
j_call: TRBJ2-3
cdr3_nt: TGTGCCAGCAGCTTTGACCAAGCGGGAGATACGCAGTATTTT
cdr3_aa: CASSFDQAGDTQYF

clone_size: NA
v_call: TRBV6-5
d_call: NA
j_call: TRBJ2-7
cdr3_nt: TGTGCCAGCAGTCCCGGGACCGCCTCCTACGAGCAGTACTTC
cdr3_aa: CASSPGTASYEQYF

clone_size: few
v_call: TRBV28
d_call: NA
j_call: TRBJ2-7
cdr3_nt: TGTGCCAGCAGTTTATGGGCGGGGCAGTACTTC
cdr3_aa: CASSLWAGQYF

clone_size: NA
v_call: TRBV7-2
d_call: NA
j_call: TRBJ2-5
cdr3_nt: TGTGCCAGCAGCTTAAACTGGAACCAAGAGACCCAGTACTTC
cdr3_aa: CASSLNWNQETQYF

clone_size: once
v_call: TRBV2
d_call: NA
j_call: TRBJ1-3
cdr3_nt: TGTGCCAGCAGTGCCCAACAGGGTTGGGCTCTCTCTGGAAACACCATATATTTT
cdr3_aa: CASSAQQGWALSGNTIYF

clone_size: NA
v_call: TRBV5-1
d_call: NA
j_call: TRBJ2-1
cdr3_nt: TGCGCCAGCAGCTTGGGGACAGCCGGACTTGGTGAGCAGTTCTTC
cdr3_aa: CASSLGTAGLGEQFF

clone_size: few
v_call: TRBV9
d_call: NA
j_call: TRBJ2-5
cdr3_nt: TGTGCCAGCAGCGTAGAAGAGACCCAGTACTTC
cdr3_aa: CASSVEETQYF

clone_size: NA
v_call: TRBV9
d_call: NA
j_call: TRBJ2-7
cdr3_nt: TGTGCCAGCAGCGTAGACGGCAGGGCGAGCACCGAGCAGTACTTC
cdr3_aa: CASSVDGRASTEQYF

clone_size: NA
v_call: TRBV5-4
d_call: NA
j_call: TRBJ2-5
cdr3_nt: TGTGCCAGCAGATTTTCCTGGGGGGGCGATGAGACCCAGTACTTC
cdr3_aa: CASRFSWGGDETQYF

clone_size: NA
v_call: TRBV12-5
d_call: NA
j_call: TRBJ2-1
cdr3_nt: TGTGCTAGTGGTTTGGTACACGTTTTAGGGGGAGGCCACTACAATGAGCAGTTCTTC
cdr3_aa: CASGLVHVLGGGHYNEQFF

clone_size: few
v_call: TRBV11-2
d_call: NA
j_call: TRBJ2-1
cdr3_nt: TGTGCCAGCAGCTTAGACGGGGTCAATGAGCAGTTCTTC
cdr3_aa: CASSLDGVNEQFF

clone_size: NA
v_call: TRBV7-9
d_call: NA
j_call: TRBJ1-5
cdr3_nt: TGTGCCAGCAGCTTAGGGTCTGGGGGCGGTCAGCCCCAGCATTTT
cdr3_aa: CASSLGSGGGQPQHF

clone_size: NA
v_call: TRBV7-3
d_call: NA
j_call: TRBJ2-3
cdr3_nt: TGTGCCAGCAGCCCCCGTTATAGCACAGATACGCAGTATTTT
cdr3_aa: CASSPRYSTDTQYF

clone_size: NA
v_call: TRBV28
d_call: TRBD1
j_call: TRBJ1-3
cdr3_nt: TGTGCCAGCAGGGAAGGGGGCTCGGGAAACACCATATATTTT
cdr3_aa: CASREGGSGNTIYF

clone_size: NA
v_call: TRBV7-3
d_call: NA
j_call: TRBJ2-2
cdr3_nt: TGTGCCAGCAGCGCAACTCGTGGGGCGCCCGGGGAGCTGTTTTTT
cdr3_aa: CASSATRGAPGELFF

clone_size: NA
v_call: TRBV6-5
d_call: NA
j_call: TRBJ1-1
cdr3_nt: NA
cdr3_aa: CASSTSGAPTEAFF

clone_size: NA
v_call: TRBV18
d_call: TRBD1
j_call: TRBJ1-2
cdr3_nt: TGTGCCAGCTCACCCACCCCTGGGACAGGGGGGTATGGCTACACCTTC
cdr3_aa: CASSPTPGTGGYGYTF

clone_size: NA
v_call: TRBV6-5
d_call: NA
j_call: TRBJ1-5
cdr3_nt: TGTGCCAGCGGGGTCAGGGCGGGTCAGCCCCAGCATTTT
cdr3_aa: CASGVRAGQPQHF

clone_size: NA
v_call: TRBV7-9
d_call: TRBD1
j_call: TRBJ2-2
cdr3_nt: TGTGCCAGCCAGACAGGGAGGAACACCGGGGAGCTGTTTTTT
cdr3_aa: CASQTGRNTGELFF

clone_size: NA
v_call: TRBV2
d_call: NA
j_call: TRBJ1-3
cdr3_nt: TGTGCCAGCAGGAAACAAGATTCTGGAAACACCATATATTTT
cdr3_aa: CASRKQDSGNTIYF

clone_size: NA
v_call: TRBV19
d_call: TRBD2
j_call: TRBJ2-1
cdr3_nt: TGTGCCACGAAAAGGACTAGCGGGCGACACTACAATGAGCAGTTCTTC
cdr3_aa: CATKRTSGRHYNEQFF

clone_size: NA
v_call: TRBV5-4
d_call: NA
j_call: TRBJ1-4
cdr3_nt: TGTGCCAGCAGCTTGCCAGAGGAAAAACTGTTTTTT
cdr3_aa: CASSLPEEKLFF

clone_size: NA
v_call: TRBV7-9
d_call: NA
j_call: TRBJ2-2
cdr3_nt: TGTGCCAGCAGACCACGTCCTGGGGACACCGGGGAGCTGTTTTTT
cdr3_aa: CASRPRPGDTGELFF

clone_size: few
v_call: TRBV5-1
d_call: TRBD2
j_call: TRBJ2-3
cdr3_nt: TGCGCCAGCAGCTTGGTGGTGAGCGGGGGTTCGGATACGCAGTATTTT
cdr3_aa: CASSLVVSGGSDTQYF

clone_size: NA
v_call: TRBV5-6
d_call: TRBD1
j_call: TRBJ2-7
cdr3_nt: TGTGCCAGCAGTCCAACAGGGGGCCATTCCTACGAGCAGTACTTC
cdr3_aa: CASSPTGGHSYEQYF

clone_size: NA
v_call: TRBV29-1
d_call: TRBD1
j_call: TRBJ1-2
cdr3_nt: TGCAGCGTTCCCTTAGGGACAGGGGGCTTAAGCGGCTACACCTTC
cdr3_aa: CSVPLGTGGLSGYTF

clone_size: NA
v_call: TRBV7-8
d_call: NA
j_call: TRBJ2-2
cdr3_nt: TGTGCCAGCAGCGACGGGGTGGACACCGGGGAGCTGTTTTTT
cdr3_aa: CASSDGVDTGELFF

clone_size: few
v_call: TRBV19
d_call: NA
j_call: TRBJ2-7
cdr3_nt: TGTGCCAGTTCCAGGGGCTACGAGCAGTACTTC
cdr3_aa: CASSRGYEQYF

clone_size: NA
v_call: TRBV11-2
d_call: TRBD2
j_call: TRBJ2-4
cdr3_nt: TGTGCCAGCAGCTGGGAACGACTAGCGGGAGGAGAAAACATTCAGTACTTC
cdr3_aa: CASSWERLAGGENIQYF

clone_size: once
v_call: TRBV9
d_call: NA
j_call: TRBJ1-2
cdr3_nt: TGTGCCAGCAGCGTAGCGGCAGGAGCCCTCTATGGCTACACCTTC
cdr3_aa: CASSVAAGALYGYTF

clone_size: NA
v_call: TRBV28
d_call: TRBD2
j_call: TRBJ2-1
cdr3_nt: TGTGCCAGCAGCTACCACGCTAGCGGGAGTTACAATGAGCAGTTCTTC
cdr3_aa: CASSYHASGSYNEQFF

clone_size: NA
v_call: TRBV5-1
d_call: TRBD1
j_call: TRBJ2-5
cdr3_nt: TGCGCCAGCAGCATCACCGGGACAGAAGAAGAGACCCAGTACTTC
cdr3_aa: CASSITGTEEETQYF

clone_size: once
v_call: TRBV5-4
d_call: TRBD2
j_call: TRBJ2-2
cdr3_nt: TGTGCCAGCAGTTCTACCGGGACTAGGAACACCGGGGAGCTGTTTTTT
cdr3_aa: CASSSTGTRNTGELFF

clone_size: NA
v_call: TRBV7-6
d_call: NA
j_call: TRBJ1-1
cdr3_nt: TGTGCCAGCAGCCACATACGCAACACTGAAGCTTTCTTT
cdr3_aa: CASSHIRNTEAFF

clone_size: NA
v_call: TRBV25-1
d_call: TRBD2
j_call: TRBJ2-7
cdr3_nt: TGTGCCAGCAGTGAGCAGGCCAGCGGGAGATACTACGAGCAGTACTTC
cdr3_aa: CASSEQASGRYYEQYF

clone_size: NA
v_call: TRBV28
d_call: NA
j_call: TRBJ1-4
cdr3_nt: TGTGCCAGCAGCTCGATTGGGGCGGTAGATAATGAAAAACTGTTTTTT
cdr3_aa: CASSSIGAVDNEKLFF

clone_size: NA
v_call: TRBV18
d_call: TRBD1
j_call: TRBJ1-2
cdr3_nt: TGTGCCAGCTCACCGGGACAGGGAAGAGGCTACACCTTC
cdr3_aa: CASSPGQGRGYTF

clone_size: NA
v_call: TRBV29-1
d_call: TRBD1
j_call: TRBJ2-7
cdr3_nt: TGCAGCGTACGAACAGGGGGCGGCGAGCAGTACTTC
cdr3_aa: CSVRTGGGEQYF

clone_size: NA
v_call: TRBV5-1
d_call: NA
j_call: TRBJ1-6
cdr3_nt: TGTGCCAGCAGCTTGGGGTCCAGGGGTTCACCCCTCCACTTT
cdr3_aa: CASSLGSRGSPLHF

clone_size: NA
v_call: TRBV13
d_call: NA
j_call: TRBJ2-2
cdr3_nt: TGTGCCAGCAGGAGGGGGGGGACTCGCACACCCGGGGAGCTGTTTTTT
cdr3_aa: CASRRGGTRTPGELFF

clone_size: NA
v_call: TRBV7-9
d_call: NA
j_call: TRBJ1-6
cdr3_nt: TGTGCCAGCAGCCTCGAACAGTATAATTCACCCCTCCACTTT
cdr3_aa: CASSLEQYNSPLHF

clone_size: few
v_call: TRBV18
d_call: TRBD2
j_call: TRBJ2-6
cdr3_nt: TGTGCCAGCTCACCACCCCCGGGACTAGCTACTGGGGCCAACGTCCTGACTTTC
cdr3_aa: CASSPPPGLATGANVLTF

clone_size: NA
v_call: TRBV5-4
d_call: NA
j_call: TRBJ2-1
cdr3_nt: TGTGCCAGCAGCTTACCCCAAAACAATGAGCAGTTCTTC
cdr3_aa: CASSLPQNNEQFF

clone_size: NA
v_call: TRBV27
d_call: TRBD1
j_call: TRBJ1-6
cdr3_nt: TGTGCCAGCAGTTTATCTTTTTCCGGGACAGGCAATAATTCACCCCTCCACTTT
cdr3_aa: CASSLSFSGTGNNSPLHF

clone_size: NA
v_call: TRBV10-3
d_call: TRBD1
j_call: TRBJ1-3
cdr3_nt: TGTGCCATCAGCGCGGGACAGGGCTCATCCACCTCTGGAAACACCATATATTTT
cdr3_aa: CAISAGQGSSTSGNTIYF

clone_size: NA
v_call: TRBV15
d_call: NA
j_call: TRBJ1-1
cdr3_nt: TGTGCCACCAGCAGAGATCGGAGGCAAACTGAAGCTTTCTTT
cdr3_aa: CATSRDRRQTEAFF

clone_size: NA
v_call: TRBV5-1
d_call: NA
j_call: TRBJ2-1
cdr3_nt: TGCGCCAGCAGCTTGGGGGGCAATGAGCAGTTCTTC
cdr3_aa: CASSLGGNEQFF